The T cell receptor (beta chain) described here comes from a study of blood T cell repertoires in COVID-19. Study as a whole: T cells, B-cell-depleted T cells, or PBMCs provided the cDNA or gDNA that served as material.

Sequencing was performed with immunoSEQ multiplex PCR; in TCRdb, only in-frame clones are kept and a portion is missing. Of roughly 250,000 clones listed, nearly 90% were seen once; the top ten hold under 2.5%. The germline V gene has CDR1 SEHNR and CDR2 FQNEAQ (reference sequence). The CDR3 consists of 15 residues. V trimming: 0 bases; J trimming: 1 base; junction bases outside the gene matches: 0. This TCR came from a woman aged 40 to 50 who had recovered from COVID-19. The specimen sequenced was peripheral blood. The rearrangement links TRBV7-9 to TRBJ2-1, with 7 bases lining up with TRBD1. The CDR3: CASSLAGQSYNEQFF. CDR3 DNA: TGTGCCAGCAGCTTAGCGGGACAGTCCTACAATGAGCAGTTCTTC. The full variable domain, rest sourced from reference TRBV7-9 and TRBJ2-1, is DTGVSQNPRHKITKRGQNVTFRCDPISEHNRLYWYRQTLGQGPEFLTYFQNEAQLEKSRLLSDRFSAERPKGSFSTLEIQRTEQGDSAMYLCASSLAGQSYNEQFFGPGTRLTVL.